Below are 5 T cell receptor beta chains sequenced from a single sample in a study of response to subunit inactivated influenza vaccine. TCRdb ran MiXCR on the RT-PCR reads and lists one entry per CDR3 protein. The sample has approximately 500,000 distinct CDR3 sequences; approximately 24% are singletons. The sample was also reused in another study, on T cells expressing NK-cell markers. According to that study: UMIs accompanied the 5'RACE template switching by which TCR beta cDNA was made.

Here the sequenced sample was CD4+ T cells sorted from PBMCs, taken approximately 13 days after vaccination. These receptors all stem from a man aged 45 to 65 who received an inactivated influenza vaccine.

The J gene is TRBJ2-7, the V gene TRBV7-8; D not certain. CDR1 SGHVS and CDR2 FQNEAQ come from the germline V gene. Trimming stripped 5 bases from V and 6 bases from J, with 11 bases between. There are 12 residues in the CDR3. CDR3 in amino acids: CASSTPLSEQYF. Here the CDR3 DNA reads TGTGCCAGCAGCACCCCCCTTTCCGAGCAGTACTTC.

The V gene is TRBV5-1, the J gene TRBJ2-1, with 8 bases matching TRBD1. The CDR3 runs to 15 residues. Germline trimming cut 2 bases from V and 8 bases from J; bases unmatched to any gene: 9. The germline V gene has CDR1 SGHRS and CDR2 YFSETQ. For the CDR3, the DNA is TGCGCCAGCAGCTTTTTGGACAGGGTGAGGGATGAGCAGTTCTTC. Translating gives CASSFLDRVRDEQFF. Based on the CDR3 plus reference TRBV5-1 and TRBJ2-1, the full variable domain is KAGVTQTPRYLIKTRGQQVTLSCSPISGHRSVSWYQQTPGQGLQFLFEYFSETQRNKGNFPGRFSGRQFSNSRSEMNVSTLELGDSALYLCASSFLDRVRDEQFFGPGTRLTVL.

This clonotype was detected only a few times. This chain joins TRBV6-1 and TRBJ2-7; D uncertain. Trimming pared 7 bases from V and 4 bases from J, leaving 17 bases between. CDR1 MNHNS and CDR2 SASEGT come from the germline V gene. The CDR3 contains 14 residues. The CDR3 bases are TGTGCCAGCAAAGTCCAAGGGTTTAGTTACGAGCAGTACTTC. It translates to CASKVQGFSYEQYF.

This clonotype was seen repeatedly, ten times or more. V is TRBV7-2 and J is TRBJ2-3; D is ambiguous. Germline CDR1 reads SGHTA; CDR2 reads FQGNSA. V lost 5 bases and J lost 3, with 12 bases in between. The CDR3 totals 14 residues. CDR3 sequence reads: CASSLRLGTDTQYF. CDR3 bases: TGTGCCAGCAGCCTCCGTCTAGGAACAGATACGCAGTATTTT.

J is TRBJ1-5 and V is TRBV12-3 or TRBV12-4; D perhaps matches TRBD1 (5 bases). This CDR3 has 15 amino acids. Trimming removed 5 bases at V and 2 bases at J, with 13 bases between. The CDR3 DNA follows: TGTGCCAGCAGTGGGGGGGGGGGAGGCAATCAGCCCCAGCATTTT. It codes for CASSGGGGGNQPQHF.